Listed below are T cell receptor beta chains from one sample, sequenced in a study of T cell responses to AZD1222 COVID-19 vaccine. The data were produced by immunoSEQ multiplex PCR, yet TCRdb's version contains in-frame clones alone and is incomplete. In the table there are tens of thousands of clones, about 93% of which are singletons. The source was peripheral blood, collected on day 0 of MenACWY control vaccination. These receptors originate from an adult in good health. Both conserved end residues are part of each CDR3. Each record gives: D gene, V gene, J gene, CDR3 DNA, CDR3 protein. A D gene is named only where the DNA matches it firmly.

TRBD2	TRBV5-1	TRBJ2-1	TGCGCCAGCAGCTTGGTAGCGGGAAACTACAATGAGCAGTTCTTC	CASSLVAGNYNEQFF
TRBD1	TRBV6-6	TRBJ2-7	TGTGCCAGCAGTTACCGGGACAGGGGGTTCTACGAGCAGTACTTC	CASSYRDRGFYEQYF
TRBD1	TRBV4-3	TRBJ2-3	TGCGCCAGCAGCCAAGATAGGACAGGGACAGATACGCAGTATTTT	CASSQDRTGTDTQYF
TRBD1	TRBV7-9	TRBJ2-5	TGTGCCAGCAGCCAGGGACAGGGATTGCAGACCCAGTACTTC	CASSQGQGLQTQYF
TRBD1	TRBV28	TRBJ1-2	TGTGCCAGCACCCTACCCAGGGGGCTTGGCTACACCTTC	CASTLPRGLGYTF
-	TRBV4-2	TRBJ2-1	TGTGCCAGCAGCCAAGATATCCAGGTCTCCTACAATGAGCAGTTCTTC	CASSQDIQVSYNEQFF
TRBD1	TRBV19	TRBJ1-5	TGTGCCAGTAGTGGGACAGGGGAGAATCAGCCCCAGCATTTT	CASSGTGENQPQHF
-	TRBV4-3	TRBJ2-5	TGCGCCAGCAGCCAGGGACCGGGACCGCAAGAGACCCAGTACTTC	CASSQGPGPQETQYF
-	TRBV6-2/TRBV6-3	TRBJ2-3	TGTGCCAGCAGTTATGCGGAGGAGAGCACAGATACGCAGTATTTT	CASSYAEESTDTQYF
-	TRBV2	TRBJ2-1	TGTGCCAGCCTAGCGTACAATGAGCAGTTCTTC	CASLAYNEQFF
TRBD1	TRBV6-2/TRBV6-3	TRBJ1-5	TGTGCCAGCAGTTGGACAGGGAGTCAGCCCCAGCATTTT	CASSWTGSQPQHF
-	TRBV6-5	TRBJ1-2	TGTGCCAGCAGTTACTCACGGGAGGTCTATGGCTACACCTTC	CASSYSREVYGYTF
-	TRBV5-6	TRBJ1-2	TGTGCCAGCAGCTCCCGGACAGCCGTACCGATCTATGGCTACACCTTC	CASSSRTAVPIYGYTF
-	TRBV29-1	TRBJ1-1	TGCAGCGCCCAACTGGGGGGCACTGAAGCTTTCTTT	CSAQLGGTEAFF
TRBD2	TRBV3-1/TRBV3-2	TRBJ2-5	TGTGCCAGCAGCCAAGGGATACTAGCGGGAGCCCAGACCCAGTACTTC	CASSQGILAGAQTQYF
TRBD2	TRBV19	TRBJ2-1	TGTGCCAGTAGTGAGCGGGGGGGATTTCCCCATGAGCAGTTCTTC	CASSERGGFPHEQFF
TRBD2	TRBV7-9	TRBJ2-3	TGTGCCAGCAGCCGGACTAGCGGGAGGGCAAATACGCAGTATTTT	CASSRTSGRANTQYF
TRBD1	TRBV5-1	TRBJ1-2	TGCGCCAGCAGCTTGGGCCCCGGACAGGGGGATGGCTACACCTTC	CASSLGPGQGDGYTF
TRBD2	TRBV28	TRBJ2-1	TGTGCCAGCATCGGGACTAGCGGGGTTAGAGAGCAGTTCTTC	CASIGTSGVREQFF